Sequencing of this T cell receptor (beta chain) was carried out in a study of CD8 T cells in Susac syndrome. The multiple sclerosis controls, all treatment-naive patients, had relapsing-remitting disease that was stable or active. TEMRA cells were FACS-enriched, while CD8+ and CD4+ T cells were negatively isolated. This CDR3 has 15 amino acids. Looked up from germline, CDR1 is LGHDT and CDR2 is YNNKEL (reference sequence). Trimming left V 1 base short and J 0 bases short, with 7 bases between. RNA amounts of roughly 0.45 to 1 ug underwent reverse transcription with random hexamers. Amplification of TCR beta CDR3 spanned 54 Vbeta and 13 Jbeta via immunoSEQ multiplex PCR. TCRdb redid the calling of the immunoSEQ multiplex PCR reads with MiXCR, one entry per CDR3 protein. The sample includes approximately 200,000 distinct CDR3 sequences, approximately 95% of them seen just once. As concerns this clonotype: Its antigen is not identified.

Study-wide findings and caveats: The TCR sequencing and HLA analysis in the study involved a relatively small number of individuals, as the study acknowledged.

The sample consisted of CD4+ T cells from PBMCs. The rearrangement links TRBV3-1 to TRBJ1-5; no clear D. This TCR was recovered from a human donor with multiple sclerosis. The chain's CDR3 is CASSQAGYSNQPQHF. CDR3 coding DNA: TGTGCCAGCAGCCAAGCAGGCTATAGCAATCAGCCCCAGCATTTT.